A single sample gave rise to the 29 T cell receptor beta chains below, sequenced in a study of technical replicates of blood from a handful of donors. The data were produced by immunoSEQ multiplex PCR, yet TCRdb's version contains in-frame clones alone and is incomplete. The repertoire holds around 76,000 clones, with about nine tenths as singletons. Source material: T cells isolated from PBMCs. The receptor set was obtained from a human donor in good health.

The V gene is TRBV7-7, the J gene TRBJ1-2; 10 bases agree with TRBD1. The CDR3 loop spans 14 amino acids. J gave up 8 bases and V 5 bases, and 8 bases lay outside the gene matches. The V gene's germline CDR1 is SSHAT and CDR2 FNYEAQ (reference sequence). CDR3 coding DNA: TGTGCCAGCAGCCCGATCGGGACAGGGGTAGGCTACACCTTC. Its protein is CASSPIGTGVGYTF.

V usage is TRBV4-1 and J usage is TRBJ2-7, with TRBD2 matching 12 bases. Germline-derived CDR1 and CDR2 are MGHRA and YSYEKL. After removal of 1 base from V and 2 bases from J, the junction contained 9 bases not matched to a gene. CDR3 length: 18 residues. The CDR3 DNA sequence: TGCGCCAGCAGCCAAGGTCTAGCGGGGGGGACGAAGACCTACGAGCAGTACTTC. Protein product: CASSQGLAGGTKTYEQYF.

The rearrangement uses TRBV15 and TRBJ2-4; D is perhaps TRBD1 (6 bases). This CDR3 is built from 16 residues. Germline V gene lookup returns CDR1 LNHNV and CDR2 YYDKDF (reference sequence). Trimming took off 0 bases at V and 7 bases at J, with 16 bases between the two ends. CDR3 sequence (DNA): TGTGCCACCAGCAGAGATTCATATTTGGGGGCTAACATTCAGTACTTC. Its translation is CATSRDSYLGANIQYF.

The chain uses TRBV5-6 and TRBJ1-1; tentatively, D is TRBD1 (5 bases). V lost 2 bases and J lost 6, with 17 bases in between. Per germline, CDR1 SGHDT and CDR2 YYEEEE. This CDR3 is built from 15 residues. The DNA of the CDR3 is TGTGCCAGCAGCTTAACTGACAGTAAGAGGTCTGAAGCTTTCTTT. The encoded protein is CASSLTDSKRSEAFF.

This rearrangement joins TRBV18 to TRBJ2-7; TRBD2 might be the D (5 bases). V lost 2 bases to trimming and J lost 4 bases, with 15 bases between them. This CDR3 is built from 15 residues. The germline gives CDR1 KGHSH, CDR2 LQKENI. CDR3 residues: CASSPIMGADYEQYF. Here the CDR3 DNA reads TGTGCCAGCTCACCAATCATGGGAGCGGATTACGAGCAGTACTTC.

This clone was seen just once. The rearrangement uses TRBV7-9 and TRBJ1-2; tentative D call: TRBD1 (6 bases). Germline assignment: CDR1 SEHNR and CDR2 FQNEAQ (reference sequence). The CDR3 length is 15 residues. V lost 6 bases and J lost 2, with 16 bases in between. CDR3 in DNA: TGTGCCAGCAGTTTCGACGGGACAAGGAACTATGGCTACACCTTC. Encoded protein: CASSFDGTRNYGYTF.

This clone appeared once. This sequence joins TRBV27 and TRBJ1-2, with D maybe TRBD1 (5 bases). The germline CDR1 and CDR2 sequences are MNHEY and SMNVEV (reference sequence). The V end was cut by 0 bases, the J end by 6 bases, with 17 bases between. This CDR3 is 16 amino acids long. The CDR3: CASSLSGQGGFHGYTF. CDR3 nucleotides: TGTGCCAGCAGTTTATCAGGGCAGGGAGGATTTCATGGCTACACCTTC.

The chain recombines TRBV6-5 with TRBJ1-2; D perhaps matches TRBD1 (6 bases). The CDR3 spans 15 residues. Germline lookup yields CDR1 MNHEY and CDR2 SVGAGI. The ends were cut back, 5 bases at V and 4 bases at J, with 17 bases in the middle. The CDR3 bases are TGTGCCAGCAGTCTCTCGGCAGGGGATTTCTATGGCTACACCTTC. Protein sequence: CASSLSAGDFYGYTF.

The chain employs TRBV28 and TRBJ1-2; D uncertain. From germline, CDR1 is MDHEN and CDR2 SYDVKM. This CDR3 is 13 amino acids long. V shed 3 bases and J shed 4 bases, with 9 bases lying between them. Here the CDR3 DNA reads TGTGCCAGCAGTTTCGGGGATGCCTATGGCTACACCTTC. This gives the protein CASSFGDAYGYTF.

This chain links TRBV25-1 with TRBJ2-1; 9 bases fit TRBD2. CDR1 and CDR2 from the germline V gene are MGHDK and SYGVNS. This CDR3 has 16 amino acids. J was trimmed by 5 bases and V by 3 bases; bases with no gene match: 8. CDR3 DNA sequence: TGTGCCAGCAGTGATGTGGGTAGCGGGAGAAACAATGAGCAGTTCTTC. Encoded protein: CASSDVGSGRNNEQFF.

The chain carries TRBV5-1 and TRBJ2-2; 11 positions match TRBD2. V lost 1 base to trimming and J lost 5 bases; unmatched junction nucleotides: 1. CDR3 size: 15 residues. Germline CDR1 and CDR2: SGHRS and YFSETQ. The CDR3 region has the DNA TGCGCCAGCAGCTTGTTAGCGGGAGGGACCGGGGAGCTGTTTTTT. It encodes CASSLLAGGTGELFF.

The rearrangement joins TRBV18 to TRBJ1-1, with D unresolved. The CDR3 sequence is 13 residues long. Per the germline V gene, CDR1 is KGHSH and CDR2 is LQKENI. The germline V and J ends were trimmed by 3 bases and 3 bases, with 8 bases remaining between them. The CDR3 bases are TGTGCCAGCTCACCTGCACGAGACACTGAAGCTTTCTTT. Protein sequence: CASSPARDTEAFF.

This chain joins TRBV5-6 and TRBJ2-7; a weak D match, TRBD2 (5 bases). There are 12 residues in the CDR3. Germline V gene data show CDR1 as SGHDT and CDR2 as YYEEEE. Trimming left V 5 bases short and J 7 bases short, with 13 bases between. The CDR3 sequence is CASRQTLGEQYF. The CDR3 DNA sequence: TGTGCCAGCAGACAAACACTAGGAGAGCAGTACTTC.

This clone appeared a few times. The chain joins TRBV9 to TRBJ1-1; D remains unclear. Germline assignment: CDR1 SGDLS and CDR2 YYNGEE. The CDR3 sequence is 14 residues long. Deletions cut 0 bases from V and 7 bases from J, with 13 bases between. CDR3 in DNA: TGTGCCAGCAGCGTAGAAAGTAATCCGAGTGAAGCTTTCTTT. Encoded protein: CASSVESNPSEAFF.

This chain joins TRBV6-6 and TRBJ1-2; 7 bases agree with TRBD1. The CDR3 consists of 13 residues. Per the germline V gene, CDR1 is MNHNY and CDR2 is SVGAGI (reference sequence). J gave up 3 bases and V 2 bases, and 0 bases lay outside the gene matches. Here the CDR3 reads CASSYDRDYGYTF. For the CDR3, the DNA is TGTGCCAGCAGTTACGACAGGGACTATGGCTACACCTTC.

This chain joins TRBV28 and TRBJ2-6; D unresolved. The CDR3 has 15 residues. The germline V gene has CDR1 MDHEN and CDR2 SYDVKM. Trimming cost V 6 bases and J 0 bases, with 9 bases left between them. CDR3 loop: CASSSAGSGANVLTF. Written as DNA, the CDR3 is TGTGCCAGCAGCTCTGCCGGCTCTGGGGCCAACGTCCTGACTTTC.

V is TRBV15 and J is TRBJ1-5; perhaps TRBD1 as D (6 bases). The length of the CDR3 is 15 residues. In germline, CDR1 is LNHNV, CDR2 YYDKDF (reference sequence). The V end lost 3 bases, the J end lost 3 bases, and 12 bases lay between the germline ends. CDR3 nucleotides: TGTGCCACCAGCAGCCCGGACAGTCTCAATCAGCCCCAGCATTTT. Encoded protein: CATSSPDSLNQPQHF. The complete variable domain, with remaining parts taken from reference TRBV15 and TRBJ1-5, reads DAMVIQNPRYQVTQFGKPVTLSCSQTLNHNVMYWYQQKSSQAPKLLFHYYDKDFNNEADTPDNFQSRRPNTSFCFLDIRSPGLGDTAMYLCATSSPDSLNQPQHFGDGTRLSIL.

V is TRBV10-2 and J is TRBJ2-1, with TRBD1 matching over 8 bases. Germline V gene lookup returns CDR1 WSHSY and CDR2 SAAADI. This CDR3 contains 15 residues. The ends lost 5 bases at V and 3 bases at J; junction bases unmatched: 6. DNA for the CDR3: TGCGCCAGCAGTATGGAGGACAGGGTCTACAATGAGCAGTTCTTC. This codes for CASSMEDRVYNEQFF.

The V and J genes are TRBV5-6 and TRBJ2-7, with D perhaps TRBD1 (6 bases). From germline, CDR1 is SGHDT and CDR2 YYEEEE. Trimming cost V 3 bases and J 3 bases, with 13 bases left between them. The CDR3 has 14 residues. In DNA form, the CDR3 reads TGTGCCAGCAGCTCACAGGGTCTCAACTACGAGCAGTACTTC. It translates to CASSSQGLNYEQYF.

The gene calls are TRBV2 and TRBJ1-5; D call uncertain. From germline, CDR1 is SNHLY and CDR2 FYNNEI. Trimming took off 4 bases at V and 2 bases at J, with 9 bases between the two ends. This CDR3 has 14 amino acids. The CDR3 protein is CASSGGQGNQPQHF. CDR3 nucleotide sequence: TGTGCCAGCAGTGGAGGGCAGGGCAATCAGCCCCAGCATTTT.

This clone was seen once. In DNA form, the CDR3 reads TGTGCCAGCAGAGGTCTCGGGGAGACCCAGTACTTC. Translation gives CASRGLGETQYF. This chain uses TRBV27 with TRBJ2-5; D gene ambiguous. CDR3 length: 12 amino acids. Trimming removed 6 bases from V and 5 bases from J, with 10 bases in between. Per germline, CDR1 MNHEY and CDR2 SMNVEV (reference sequence).

The rearrangement uses TRBV7-2 and TRBJ2-3, with D unclear. Germline V gene sequence: CDR1 SGHTA, CDR2 FQGNSA. CDR3 length: 13 amino acids. Between the trimmed V and J ends, which lost 4 bases and 0 bases, there was a span of 5 bases. The DNA for the CDR3 is TGTGCCAGCAGCTCCCAAAGCACAGATACGCAGTATTTT. As protein: CASSSQSTDTQYF.

The chain carries TRBV11-2 and TRBJ2-3; D might be TRBD2 (6 bases). Trimming pared 6 bases from V and 6 bases from J, leaving 16 bases between. Looked up from germline, CDR1 is SGHAT and CDR2 is FQNNGV. The CDR3 consists of 14 residues. The CDR3 nucleotides read TGTGCCAGCAGAGAGTCGGGAGATCCGGATACGCAGTATTTT. Protein product: CASRESGDPDTQYF.

The chain is built from TRBV4-2 and TRBJ2-7; the match to TRBD2 covers 9 bases. CDR1 and CDR2 from the germline V gene are LGHNA and YNFKEQ. J gave up 5 bases and V 6 bases, and 5 bases lay outside the gene matches. The CDR3 is made up of 13 amino acids. Here the CDR3 DNA reads TGTGCCAGCAGAGCTAGCGGGATCGACGAGCAGTACTTC. Its translation: CASRASGIDEQYF.

This CDR3 is CATSIRGPPYEQYF. The CDR3 DNA reads TGTGCCACCAGCATCCGGGGTCCCCCCTACGAGCAGTACTTC. The chain recombines TRBV15 with TRBJ2-7, with D possibly matching TRBD2 (5 bases). V lost 4 bases and J 2 bases, leaving 12 bases between the germline ends. Germline V gene lookup returns CDR1 LNHNV and CDR2 YYDKDF (reference sequence). The CDR3 loop spans 14 amino acids.

This chain links TRBV9 with TRBJ1-5, with D unclear. Trimming removed 4 bases at V and 0 bases at J, with 11 bases between. There are 15 residues in the CDR3. The germline V gene encodes CDR1 SGDLS and CDR2 YYNGEE. CDR3 sequence reads: CASSWRRDSNQPQHF. The CDR3 nucleotides read TGTGCCAGCAGCTGGCGACGGGATAGCAATCAGCCCCAGCATTTT.

The chain has TRBV4-1 and TRBJ2-2, with no clear D. CDR1 and CDR2 (germline): MGHRA, YSYEKL. Trimming removed 3 bases at V and 2 bases at J, with 16 bases between. The CDR3 loop spans 17 amino acids. The CDR3 bases are TGCGCCAGCAGCCATCAACGCACCGAGCCCAACACCGGGGAGCTGTTTTTT. Amino acid sequence: CASSHQRTEPNTGELFF.

The V and J genes are TRBV28 and TRBJ2-5; 11 nucleotides agree with TRBD2. Germline-derived CDR1 and CDR2 are MDHEN and SYDVKM. This CDR3 region has 18 residues. The V gene end was trimmed by 3 bases and the J gene end by 4 bases; junction bases not matched to a gene: 13. CDR3: CASSLPPLGLAVGETQYF. The CDR3 coding sequence is TGTGCCAGCAGTTTGCCTCCGTTGGGACTAGCGGTGGGAGAGACCCAGTACTTC.

The CDR3 DNA follows: TGCAGCGTACGACAGCGACTAGCCAAAAACATTCAGTACTTC. This gives the protein CSVRQRLAKNIQYF. The V call is TRBV29-1, the J call TRBJ2-4, with D possibly matching TRBD1 (5 bases). CDR3 size: 14 residues. CDR1 is SQVTM and CDR2 is ANQGSEA in the germline V gene. V was pared by 6 bases and J by 0 bases, with 12 bases between.